The 15 T cell receptor beta chains below were found in one sample sequenced in a study of post-analysis software for immune sequencing data. Findings of the study overall: When patients were compared with controls, four to six TRBV segments were more frequent, TRBV5-6, TRBV5-1 and TRBV20-1 among them.

The antigens these receptors bind are not known. Tagging with unique molecular identifiers was a feature of the TCR beta cDNA libraries. MiXCR, run by TCRdb on the PCR reads, gives a single entry per CDR3 protein. This table holds more than 450,000 distinct CDR3 sequences, roughly 47% found once. Sequenced input: blood. The receptors here all came from a girl aged 5 to 17 with multiple sclerosis.

This clonotype was counted a few times. The chain combines TRBV7-9 with TRBJ2-5; D is undetermined. The CDR3 runs to 12 residues. Between the trimmed V and J ends, which lost 6 bases and 5 bases, there was a span of 10 bases. Germline values: CDR1 SEHNR, CDR2 FQNEAQ (reference sequence). CDR3 protein: CASSHLKETQYF. The CDR3 DNA reads as TGTGCCAGCAGTCACCTGAAGGAGACCCAGTACTTC.

In this sample, this clonotype turned up a few times. The chain links TRBV11-2 to TRBJ2-4, with 8 bases lining up with TRBD1. This CDR3 region has 21 residues. Germline values: CDR1 SGHAT, CDR2 FQNNGV. The junction had 19 bases not matched to a gene; V was cut back by 3 bases and J by 0 bases. The CDR3: CASSLTSGTGLSRLAKNIQYF. CDR3 in DNA: TGTGCCAGCAGCTTGACCTCCGGGACAGGACTTTCTAGGTTAGCCAAAAACATTCAGTACTTC.

This chain uses TRBV11-2 with TRBJ2-2; no clear D gene. The CDR3 length is 16 residues. CDR1 is SGHAT and CDR2 is FQNNGV in the germline V gene. Trimming stripped 1 base from V and 4 bases from J, with 13 bases between. The CDR3 loop is CASSLVSSPTTGELFF. The CDR3 bases are TGTGCCAGCAGCTTAGTTAGTAGCCCAACCACCGGGGAGCTGTTTTTT.

This clonotype was observed a few times. J is TRBJ2-1 and V is TRBV6-5; 7 bases are a match to TRBD1. The germline CDR1 and CDR2 sequences are MNHEY and SVGAGI. There are 15 residues in the CDR3. The V and J ends lost 5 bases and 4 bases, in that order; junction bases with no gene match: 8. CDR3 sequence (DNA): TGTGCCAGCAGTCCACGGGACAGCGTTTACAATGAGCAGTTCTTC. Amino acid sequence: CASSPRDSVYNEQFF.

This clonotype has only a few counts. V and J are TRBV20-1 and TRBJ2-5; D possibly corresponds to TRBD1 (5 bases). CDR3 length equals 13 residues. From germline, CDR1 is DFQATT and CDR2 SNEGSKA (reference sequence). DNA of the CDR3: TGCAGCCGACTCCAGGGCGAACAAGAGACCCAGTACTTC. Its translation is CSRLQGEQETQYF.

This clonotype was picked up a small number of times. Here the CDR3 DNA reads TGCGCCAGCAGGCCCGGGACTAGCGGACCTGAGCAGTTCTTC. It codes for CASRPGTSGPEQFF. The rearrangement uses TRBV10-2 and TRBJ2-1; TRBD2 agrees at 11 bases. The CDR3 length is 14 residues. J gave up 9 bases and V 6 bases, and 7 bases lay outside the gene matches. CDR1 is WSHSY, CDR2 SAAADI, per germline.

This chain links TRBV7-8 with TRBJ1-2; unclear D gene. V shed 1 base and J shed 1 base, with 7 bases lying between them. Looked up from germline, CDR1 is SGHVS and CDR2 is FQNEAQ. The length of the CDR3 is 14 residues. The DNA of the CDR3 is TGTGCCAGCAGCTTAGGCCCAAATAACTATGGCTACACCTTC. Its protein product is CASSLGPNNYGYTF.

The chain is built from TRBV29-1 and TRBJ2-1; weak D call: TRBD2 (5 bases). CDR1 is SQVTM, CDR2 ANQGSEA, per germline. This CDR3 is built from 11 residues. The V end was cut by 0 bases, the J end by 9 bases, with 6 bases between. CDR3 in amino acids: CSVEDGGEQFF. CDR3 coding DNA: TGCAGCGTTGAAGATGGAGGTGAGCAGTTCTTC.

The genes are TRBV10-3 and TRBJ1-2, with a possible D match to TRBD1 (6 bases). This CDR3 has 16 residues. CDR1 and CDR2 (germline): ENHRY, SYGVKD. V was cut by 1 base and J by 5 bases, with 17 bases left in between. The CDR3, as DNA: TGTGCCATCAGTGAGTTAGTACAGGGTGAGAAGTATGGCTACACCTTC. The encoded protein is CAISELVQGEKYGYTF.

In the case of this clonotype: This may be a read error, as it is one base from a much larger clone. The J gene is TRBJ2-1, the V gene TRBV30; TRBD1 might be the D (5 bases). This CDR3 contains 11 residues. V was pared by 2 bases and J by 6 bases, with 5 bases between. Germline V gene lookup returns CDR1 GTSNPN and CDR2 SVGIG (reference sequence). CDR3 bases: TGTGCCTGGAGTACAGGCAATGAGCAGTTCTTC. This encodes CAWSTGNEQFF.

As to this clonotype: The germline gene is not matched at one end of the junction; a read error may be the cause. The chain links TRBV12-3 or TRBV12-4 to TRBJ1-2; 9 bases map to TRBD1. There are 15 residues in the CDR3. The CDR3 reads CVSSSGTGSFYGYTF. The CDR3 DNA sequence: TGTGTCAGCAGTTCGGGGACAGGGAGCTTCTATGGCTACACCTTC.

The V and J genes are TRBV11-2 and TRBJ2-7, with 10 nucleotides matching TRBD2. Per germline, CDR1 SGHAT and CDR2 FQNNGV. V was clipped by 8 bases and J by 2 bases; unmatched bases: 3. The CDR3 is made up of 13 amino acids. CDR3 DNA: TGTGCCAGCCATCTAGCGGGAGCCTACGAGCAGTACTTC. The encoded protein is CASHLAGAYEQYF.

This clonotype was recorded a few times. The rearrangement joins TRBV7-6 to TRBJ1-4; 9 bases fit TRBD1. Trimming removed 7 bases from V and 14 bases from J; junction bases left unmatched: 8. There are 12 residues in the CDR3. In germline, CDR1 is SGHVS, CDR2 FNYEAQ. The CDR3 DNA reads as TGTGCCAGCATCACCGAGACAGGGGGGCTGTTTTTT. The encoded protein is CASITETGGLFF.

This chain uses TRBV12-3 or TRBV12-4 with TRBJ2-5; D gene ambiguous. This CDR3 is built from 13 residues. V lost 6 bases and J lost 6, with 14 bases in between. The CDR3: CASRAAPGKTQYF. CDR3 DNA: TGTGCCAGCAGGGCCGCGCCTGGGAAGACCCAGTACTTC.

The table lists this clonotype with a few counts. This rearrangement joins TRBV10-1 to TRBJ2-1; no clear D. The CDR3 has 11 residues. With 2 bases removed from V and 8 bases from J, the gap between germline ends came to 4 bases. Germline CDR1 is WNHNN and CDR2 is SYGVQD (reference sequence). The CDR3 coding sequence is TGCGCCAGCAGTGAGGGTCATGAGCAGTTCTTC. Protein: CASSEGHEQFF.